The clone carrying this TCR beta chain showed up many times. V lost 5 bases and J lost 5; bases outside the gene matches: 1. The length of the CDR3 is 13 residues. Germline values: CDR1 PRHDT, CDR2 FYEKMQ (reference sequence). The data were taken from a study of identical twins. TCRdb independently ran MiXCR on the 5' RACE reads; one entry per CDR3 protein. The repertoire holds 250,000 or so distinct CDR3 sequences, with approximately 7% as singletons. This sample was shared with a second study, whose subject was yellow fever vaccine responses in identical twins.

The sequence derives from a woman aged 18-29 years in good health. The sequenced sample consisted of memory (CD45RO+) T cells sorted from blood. J is TRBJ2-5 and V is TRBV13; 11 bases agree with TRBD2. The CDR3: CASSPSGGETQYF. CDR3 bases: TGTGCCAGCAGCCCTAGCGGGGGGGAGACCCAGTACTTC. Filled out from reference TRBV13 and TRBJ2-5, the complete variable domain reads AAGVIQSPRHLIKEKRETATLKCYPIPRHDTVYWYQQGPGQDPQFLISFYEKMQSDKGSIPDRFSAQQFSDYHSELNMSSLELGDSALYFCASSPSGGETQYFGPGTRLLVL.